This TCR beta chain originates from a study of identifying expanded T cells in peripheral blood. CDR1 is LNHDA and CDR2 is SQIVND in the germline V gene (reference sequence). J lost 4 bases, V lost 5 bases, and 8 bases had no gene match. This CDR3 spans 16 amino acids. No infections or other immune events were documented during collection. Libraries were prepared by immunoSEQ multiplex PCR; TCRdb keeps only in-frame clonotypes and omits some of them. The sample records over 100,000 clones, about 85% being singletons. Sample: blood. The sequence came from a person between 18 and 75 years old in good health. The rearrangement joins TRBV19 to TRBJ2-7; 13 nucleotides agree with TRBD2. DNA of the CDR3: TGTGCCAGTAGTCTAAGGGGGACTAGCGGGAAGTACGAGCAGTACTTC. It encodes CASSLRGTSGKYEQYF.